This T cell receptor beta chain was recovered during a study of T cells in Graves' hyperthyroidism and ophthalmopathy. Looking at the study overall: Any treatment followed the collection of peripheral blood at initial diagnosis.

J lost 0 bases, V lost 6 bases, and 6 bases had no gene match. CDR3 length: 15 residues. The germline CDR1 and CDR2 sequences are WSHSY and SAAADI. General observations from the study: Ophthalmopathy was predicted by the model a median of roughly 6.6 months ahead of onset.

An absence of ophthalmopathy progression within 18 months meant stable Graves' hyperthyroidism. Diagnoses were established using clinical symptoms, serum thyroxine and TRAb, thyroid ultrasound and orbital computed tomography. Concerning this clonotype: The target antigen is unknown.

RNA transcripts were the template for amplifying TCR beta CDR3 regions. When the TCR CDR3 underwent first-round RT-PCR, the HTBI primer set was used. One entry per CDR3 protein, called by TCRdb with MiXCR from the multiplex PCR reads. The repertoire holds hundreds of thousands of distinct CDR3 sequences, roughly 15% seen once, with roughly a tenth in the top ten. This receptor was identified in a woman younger than 35 with Graves' hyperthyroidism. The chain combines TRBV10-2 with TRBJ2-7; 9 bases are shared with TRBD2. What was sequenced was blood. CDR3 in DNA: TGCGCCAGCAGGGACTTAGCGGGGGACTCCTACGAGCAGTACTTC. Its translation: CASRDLAGDSYEQYF.